This TCR beta chain was profiled in a study of T-cell reconstitution after alpha-beta-depleted transplantation in children. Study outcomes and limitations: At day 60, the high TCRbeta diversity found in some patients originated from recipient T cells and thymic progenitors that had survived.

Concerning this clonotype itself: Its antigen is currently unknown.

Molecular barcoding with unique molecular identifiers was used for the TCRbeta library. TCRdb passed the PCR reads through MiXCR, listing each CDR3 protein once. The repertoire holds approximately 130,000 distinct CDR3 sequences, with 8.5% to 10% as singletons. Germline assignment: CDR1 SGHRS and CDR2 YFSETQ. The V and J ends lost 0 bases and 6 bases, in that order; junction bases with no gene match: 0. The CDR3 sequence is 14 residues long. Material: PBMCs, mostly from graft donor cells, obtained 180 days after TCRalphabeta/CD19-depleted stem cell transplant. V gene TRBV5-1 combines with J gene TRBJ2-3; 11 bases agree with TRBD1. The clonotype originates from a girl in the first two years of life who had a stem cell transplant for combined immunodeficiency, so the T cells may come from the graft donor. The DNA of the CDR3 is TGCGCCAGCAGCTTGGGGACAGGGGGCGATACGCAGTATTTT. It codes for CASSLGTGGDTQYF.